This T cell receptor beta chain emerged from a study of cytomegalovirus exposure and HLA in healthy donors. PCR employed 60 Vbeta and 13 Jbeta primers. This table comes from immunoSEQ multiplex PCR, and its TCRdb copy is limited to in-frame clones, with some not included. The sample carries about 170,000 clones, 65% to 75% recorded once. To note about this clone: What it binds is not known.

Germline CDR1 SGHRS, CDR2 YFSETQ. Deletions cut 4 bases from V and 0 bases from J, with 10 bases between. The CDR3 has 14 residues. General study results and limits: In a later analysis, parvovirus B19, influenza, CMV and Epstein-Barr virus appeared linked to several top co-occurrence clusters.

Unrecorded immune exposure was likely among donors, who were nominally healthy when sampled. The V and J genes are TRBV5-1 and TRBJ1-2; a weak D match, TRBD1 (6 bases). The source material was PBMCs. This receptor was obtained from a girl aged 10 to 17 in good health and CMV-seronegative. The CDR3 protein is CASSGTPPNYGYTF. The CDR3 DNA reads TGCGCCAGCAGCGGGACACCGCCTAACTATGGCTACACCTTC.